The 10 T cell receptor beta chains below were found in one sample sequenced in a study of blood T cell repertoires in COVID-19. Some clones are missing from TCRdb's copy, which holds only in-frame ones; the method was immunoSEQ multiplex PCR. The data contain approximately 200,000 clones, around nine tenths of them singletons. The sequencing sample was made of PBMCs or T cells enriched from blood (not recorded which). The receptors derive from a woman in her thirties who had been exposed to COVID-19.

The rearrangement links TRBV7-9 to TRBJ1-2, with 7 bases fitting TRBD1. The CDR3 runs 12 residues. Losses at the gene ends were 8 bases for V and 2 bases for J; bases not matched to a gene: 2. Germline CDR1 is SEHNR and CDR2 is FQNEAQ (reference sequence). CDR3 sequence: CASSQGNYGYTF. Here the CDR3 DNA reads TGTGCCAGCTCACAGGGGAACTATGGCTACACCTTC.

The rearrangement uses TRBV28 and TRBJ2-7; TRBD2 matches 10 bases. The V gene's germline CDR1 is MDHEN and CDR2 SYDVKM. V dropped 2 bases and J dropped 5; count of bases not matched to a gene: 6. The CDR3 has 15 residues. CDR3 residues: CASSLPSGGVDEQYF. In DNA form, the CDR3 reads TGTGCCAGCAGTTTACCCAGCGGGGGGGTTGACGAGCAGTACTTC. Based on the CDR3 plus reference TRBV28 and TRBJ2-7, the full variable domain is DVKVTQSSRYLVKRTGEKVFLECVQDMDHENMFWYRQDPGLGLRLIYFSYDVKMKEKGDIPEGYSVSREKKERFSLILESASTNQTSMYLCASSLPSGGVDEQYFGPGTRLTVT.

The chain combines TRBV3-1 (or the pseudogene TRBV3-2) with TRBJ2-5; TRBD1 matches 12 bases. This CDR3 is 15 amino acids long. In germline, CDR1 is LGHDT, CDR2 YNNKEL (reference sequence). Unmatched junction bases numbered 5, after V lost 4 bases and J lost 5 bases. The chain's CDR3 is CASSPGTGGAETQYF. CDR3 coding DNA: TGTGCCAGCAGCCCTGGGACAGGGGGCGCGGAGACCCAGTACTTC.

The rearrangement joins TRBV25-1 to TRBJ2-2, with TRBD2 matching over 10 bases. The CDR3 consists of 14 residues. The V and J ends lost 8 bases and 6 bases, in that order; junction bases with no gene match: 6. Looked up from germline, CDR1 is MGHDK and CDR2 is SYGVNS. As DNA, the CDR3 is TGTGCCAGCCAGGGACTAGCGAGCGCCGGGGAGCTGTTTTTT. Protein: CASQGLASAGELFF.

V gene TRBV5-1 combines with J gene TRBJ1-5; no firm D call. Germline loops: CDR1 SGHRS, CDR2 YFSETQ. Trimming left V 0 bases short and J 0 bases short, with 7 bases between. The CDR3 is made up of 15 amino acids. The CDR3 loop is CASSLVGISNQPQHF. The CDR3 DNA follows: TGCGCCAGCAGCTTGGTGGGCATTAGCAATCAGCCCCAGCATTTT. Full variable domain (remainder filled in from reference TRBV5-1 and TRBJ1-5): KAGVTQTPRYLIKTRGQQVTLSCSPISGHRSVSWYQQTPGQGLQFLFEYFSETQRNKGNFPGRFSGRQFSNSRSEMNVSTLELGDSALYLCASSLVGISNQPQHFGDGTRLSIL.

This clone has a single count. CDR3 in DNA: TGTGCCTGGACAGGAACAAGGGAGCAGTTCTTC. Amino acid sequence: CAWTGTREQFF. This chain joins TRBV30 and TRBJ2-1; D unresolved. This CDR3 is built from 11 residues. V was shortened by 4 bases and J by 10 bases, with 11 bases between the two germline ends. The germline V gene encodes CDR1 GTSNPN and CDR2 SVGIG (reference sequence).

There are a few counts of this clone. The chain is built from TRBV30 and TRBJ1-5; D not certain. The CDR3 consists of 16 residues. V was clipped by 0 bases and J by 2 bases, with 14 bases between them. CDR1 and CDR2 from the germline V gene are GTSNPN and SVGIG (reference sequence). For the CDR3, the DNA is TGTGCCTGGAGTGTTGGAGGGTTCCGTGGCAATCAGCCCCAGCATTTT. It encodes CAWSVGGFRGNQPQHF.

Points on this clone: Other DNA sequences in this sample translate to the same CDR3. V and J are TRBV30 and TRBJ1-5; D is unclear. The germline V and J ends were trimmed by 3 bases and 0 bases, with 6 bases remaining between them. The CDR3 consists of 13 residues. Germline V gene sequence: CDR1 GTSNPN, CDR2 SVGIG (reference sequence). The CDR3, as DNA: TGTGCCTGGAGGAGGAATAGCAATCAGCCCCAGCATTTT. Amino acid sequence: CAWRRNSNQPQHF.

This chain uses TRBV4-1 with TRBJ1-2; tentatively, D is TRBD1 (6 bases). The V gene lost 3 bases and the J gene lost 4 bases, with 12 bases spanning the gap. The CDR3 is 14 residues long. Germline V gives CDR1 MGHRA, CDR2 YSYEKL. As DNA, the CDR3 is TGCGCCAGCAGCCATGCTGACAGGTCCTATGGCTACACCTTC. Its translation: CASSHADRSYGYTF.

The chain is built from TRBV5-1 and TRBJ2-3; D is ambiguous. The length of the CDR3 is 15 residues. Looked up from germline, CDR1 is SGHRS and CDR2 is YFSETQ. V was pared by 3 bases and J by 4 bases, with 15 bases between. The CDR3 spells CASSWSDRKADTQYF. CDR3 DNA: TGCGCCAGCAGCTGGAGCGATCGTAAGGCAGATACGCAGTATTTT.